The entry that follows covers one T cell receptor (beta chain) sequence. The record originates from a study of graft-versus-host responses after intestinal transplantation. Study-level information: Recipients across the board were started on anti-thymocyte globulin induction, then kept on tacrolimus and steroids for approximately three years.

Lymphocytes from graft epithelium and lamina propria were isolated. The ends were cut back, 8 bases at V and 4 bases at J, with 12 bases in the middle. The CDR3 extends over 14 amino acids. Germline assignment: CDR1 SGHTA and CDR2 FQGNSA. Generated by immunoSEQ multiplex PCR, the TCRdb table keeps only in-frame clones and is missing some. The sample holds about 14,000 clones, under 85% seen once. The sequences come from ileum tissue, collected about four weeks after intestinal transplant. The origin of this receptor is a human patient who received an intestinal transplant, so some T cells may come from the graft donor. This chain connects TRBV7-2 to TRBJ1-6; D may be TRBD1 (5 bases). The CDR3 protein is CASSGTEYNSPLHF. The CDR3 DNA reads as TGTGCCAGCTCCGGGACTGAATATAATTCACCCCTCCACTTT.